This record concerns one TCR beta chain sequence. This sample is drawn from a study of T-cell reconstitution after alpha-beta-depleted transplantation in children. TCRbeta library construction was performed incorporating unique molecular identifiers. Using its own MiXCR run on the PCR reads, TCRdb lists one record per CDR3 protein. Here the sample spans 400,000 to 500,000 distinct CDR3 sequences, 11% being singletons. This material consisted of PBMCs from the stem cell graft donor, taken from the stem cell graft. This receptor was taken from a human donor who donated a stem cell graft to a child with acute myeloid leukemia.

The CDR3 DNA reads TGCAGTGCTAGAACCCCGACTAGCGCCAATGAGCAGTTCTTC. This translates into CSARTPTSANEQFF. This chain joins TRBV20-1 and TRBJ2-1; TRBD2 matches 8 bases. Germline loops: CDR1 DFQATT, CDR2 SNEGSKA (reference sequence). This CDR3 comprises 14 residues. J gave up 6 bases and V 2 bases, and 6 bases lay outside the gene matches.